Presented here are 2 T cell receptor beta chains from one specimen sequenced in a study of T cell responses to AZD1222 COVID-19 vaccine. Profiling relied on immunoSEQ multiplex PCR, and the TCRdb table lists in-frame clones only, not all of them. The table shows 150,000 to 170,000 clones, with roughly nine tenths occurring only once. The sample was peripheral blood, taken on day 0 of MenACWY control vaccination. These TCRs come from an adult in good health.

V gene TRBV23-1 combines with J gene TRBJ1-5; D remains ambiguous. TRBV23-1 is reported as an ORF; its role is uncertain. The CDR3 runs to 12 residues. Trimming pared 10 bases from V and 0 bases from J, leaving 7 bases between. CDR3 loop: CAKRFSNQPQHF. As DNA, the CDR3 is TGCGCCAAGCGGTTTAGCAATCAGCCCCAGCATTTT.

The rearrangement uses TRBV11-2 and TRBJ2-1; 15 bases are a match to TRBD2. Per the germline V gene, CDR1 is SGHAT and CDR2 is FQNNGV. The CDR3 contains 18 residues. V gave up 5 bases and J gave up 1 base; unmatched junction bases: 6. The DNA of the CDR3 is TGTGCCAGCAGCCCGCGGACTAGCGGGGGGGTTTCCTACAATGAGCAGTTCTTC. Translated, it gives CASSPRTSGGVSYNEQFF. The full variable domain, its missing parts supplied by reference TRBV11-2 and TRBJ2-1, is EAGVAQSPRYKIIEKRQSVAFWCNPISGHATLYWYQQILGQGPKLLIQFQNNGVVDDSQLPKDRFSAERLKGVDSTLKIQPAKLEDSAVYLCASSPRTSGGVSYNEQFFGPGTRLTVL.